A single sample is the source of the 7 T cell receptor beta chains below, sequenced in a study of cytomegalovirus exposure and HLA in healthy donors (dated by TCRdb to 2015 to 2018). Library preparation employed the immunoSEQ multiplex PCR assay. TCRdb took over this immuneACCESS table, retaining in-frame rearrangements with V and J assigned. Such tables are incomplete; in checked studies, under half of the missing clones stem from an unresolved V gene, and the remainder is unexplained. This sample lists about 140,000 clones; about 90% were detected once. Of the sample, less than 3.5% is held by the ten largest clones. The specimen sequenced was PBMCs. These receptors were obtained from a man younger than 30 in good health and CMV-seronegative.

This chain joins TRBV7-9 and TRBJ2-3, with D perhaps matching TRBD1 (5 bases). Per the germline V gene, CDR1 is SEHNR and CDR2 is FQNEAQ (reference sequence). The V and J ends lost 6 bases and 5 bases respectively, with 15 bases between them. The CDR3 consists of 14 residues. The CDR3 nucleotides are TGTGCCAGCAGTGATCAGGGATTTAGAGATACGCAGTATTTT. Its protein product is CASSDQGFRDTQYF.

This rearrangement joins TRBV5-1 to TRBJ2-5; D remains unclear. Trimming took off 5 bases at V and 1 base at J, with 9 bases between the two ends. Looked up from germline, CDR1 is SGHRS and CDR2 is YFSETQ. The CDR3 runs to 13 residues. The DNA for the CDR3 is TGCGCCAGCAGTCGTACAGTCCAAGAGACCCAGTACTTC. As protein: CASSRTVQETQYF. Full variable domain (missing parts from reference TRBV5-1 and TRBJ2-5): KAGVTQTPRYLIKTRGQQVTLSCSPISGHRSVSWYQQTPGQGLQFLFEYFSETQRNKGNFPGRFSGRQFSNSRSEMNVSTLELGDSALYLCASSRTVQETQYFGPGTRLLVL.

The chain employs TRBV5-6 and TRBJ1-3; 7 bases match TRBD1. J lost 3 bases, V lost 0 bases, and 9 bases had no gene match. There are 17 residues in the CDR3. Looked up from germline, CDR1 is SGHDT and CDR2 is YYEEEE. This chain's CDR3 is CASSLAPRQGGGNTIYF. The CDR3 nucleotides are TGTGCCAGCAGCTTGGCCCCCCGACAGGGCGGTGGAAACACCATATATTTT.

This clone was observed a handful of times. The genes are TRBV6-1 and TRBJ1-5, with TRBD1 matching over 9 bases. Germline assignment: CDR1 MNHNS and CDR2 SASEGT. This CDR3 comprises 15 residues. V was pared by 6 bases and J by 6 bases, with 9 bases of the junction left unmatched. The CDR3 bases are TGTGCCAGCAGCCCCTGGGACAGGGAAGCTCAGCCCCAGCATTTT. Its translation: CASSPWDREAQPQHF.

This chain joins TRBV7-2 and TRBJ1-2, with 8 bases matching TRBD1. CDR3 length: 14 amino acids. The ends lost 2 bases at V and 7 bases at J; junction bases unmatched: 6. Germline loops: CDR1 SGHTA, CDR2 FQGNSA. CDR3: CASSLSGGAGGYTF. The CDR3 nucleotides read TGTGCCAGCAGCTTATCAGGGGGCGCGGGTGGCTACACCTTC.

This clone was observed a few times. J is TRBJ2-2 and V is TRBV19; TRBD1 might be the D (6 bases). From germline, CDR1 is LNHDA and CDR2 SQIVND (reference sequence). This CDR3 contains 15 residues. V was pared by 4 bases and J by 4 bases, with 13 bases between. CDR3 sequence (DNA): TGTGCCAGTAGTAGGGGGCAGATCACCACCGGGGAGCTGTTTTTT. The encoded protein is CASSRGQITTGELFF.

CDR3 DNA: TGCGCCAGCAGCTTGGCGCAGGGGGTGTTTGAGCAGTTCTTC. It specifies CASSLAQGVFEQFF. The V call is TRBV5-1, the J call TRBJ2-1, with TRBD1 identical over 7 bases. The germline V gene encodes CDR1 SGHRS and CDR2 YFSETQ. V lost 0 bases and J lost 9; bases outside the gene matches: 6. CDR3 size: 14 residues.